The source of this T cell receptor beta chain is a study of T-cell memory formation after mild COVID-19. The CDR3 is 15 residues long. Germline V gene sequence: CDR1 SGHVS, CDR2 FNYEAQ. The ends were cut back, 5 bases at V and 0 bases at J, with 11 bases in the middle. Whole-study findings and limits: Contracting clones, day 15 to 85, had balanced CD4/CD8, and later expanders favored CD4+. In pre-infection memory, a portion of responding clones appeared, which suggested that cross-reactive memory joined.

TCRdb reanalysed the 5' RACE reads using MiXCR and keeps one entry per CDR3 protein. The sample yields under 300,000 distinct CDR3 sequences, 8% to 10% seen once. Concerning this clonotype itself: Its target is not known.

The sequence was obtained from a man aged 18-30 years who had mild COVID-19 (a few samples of this study predate the infection). Cell type and time point are not known. Sequencing was carried out using PBMCs or a T cell subset sorted from them (not recorded which). The chain links TRBV7-6 to TRBJ2-1, with D unclear. The CDR3 DNA follows: TGTGCCAGCAGCCGTCAGGAGTCCTCCTACAATGAGCAGTTCTTC. This codes for CASSRQESSYNEQFF.